This T cell receptor (beta chain) was sequenced for a study of T cells after yellow fever vaccination. The study's findings and limits: Primary-vaccination clones mostly resurfaced post-booster (about 96% CD4, roughly 90% CD8).

CDR1 LNHDA and CDR2 SQIVND come from the germline V gene (reference sequence). V was cut by 5 bases and J by 2 bases, with 11 bases left in between. The CDR3 length is 14 residues. TCRdb independently ran MiXCR on the 5' RACE reads; one entry per CDR3 protein. This sample carries around 590,000 distinct CDR3 sequences, approximately 13% of them seen once, and the ten largest clones take about 15%. Details on this clonotype: Its antigen is currently unknown.

Sequenced material: PBMCs, taken on the day of the yellow fever booster vaccination. The chain carries TRBV19 and TRBJ2-3, with D maybe TRBD1 (6 bases). This receptor was obtained from a man aged 25 to 40 who received the YFV17D yellow fever vaccine. This chain's CDR3 is CASSSQGSTDTQYF. In DNA form, the CDR3 reads TGTGCCAGTAGTTCACAGGGTTCCACAGATACGCAGTATTTT.